Below, one T cell receptor beta chain is given with its context. PCR involved 60 Vbeta and 13 Jbeta primers. Method: immunoSEQ multiplex PCR; TCRdb's copy keeps in-frame clones and lacks some. The table includes more than 150,000 clones, around 80% detected once. This CDR3 is 15 amino acids long. The germline V and J ends were trimmed by 4 bases and 2 bases, with 14 bases remaining between them. Germline V gene lookup returns CDR1 WSHSY and CDR2 SAAADI. The data belong to a study of cytomegalovirus exposure and HLA in healthy donors. The sequence derives from a woman in her thirties or forties in good health and CMV-seropositive. What was sequenced was PBMCs. The chain joins TRBV10-2 to TRBJ1-2; perhaps TRBD1 as D (6 bases). CDR3 amino acids: CASSANQGGNYGYTF. In DNA form, the CDR3 reads TGCGCCAGCAGTGCCAACCAAGGGGGAAACTATGGCTACACCTTC.